These 20 T cell receptor beta chains came from one sample sequenced in a study of human T cells and chemical hapten exposure. The library labeled individual cDNA molecules by adding unique molecular identifiers to them. A single record per CDR3 protein comes from TCRdb applying MiXCR to the reads. The data contain 100,000 to 150,000 distinct CDR3 sequences, approximately 9% of them singletons. Blood, whole and unfractionated, served as the source for total RNA extraction. The sequencing sample was made of whole blood. These receptor sequences come from a human donor in good health. Some clones in this sample may be carry-over from other donors' samples.

The table lists this clonotype with many counts. The V and J genes are TRBV29-1 and TRBJ1-1; no reliable D call. Germline V gives CDR1 SQVTM, CDR2 ANQGSEA. The CDR3 extends over 11 amino acids. Trimming shortened V by 5 bases and J by 1 base, and 5 bases separated the two germline ends. The CDR3 sequence: CSVSENTEAFF. In nucleotides, the CDR3 is TGCAGCGTTTCGGAGAACACTGAAGCTTTCTTT.

This clonotype has only a few counts. The chain combines TRBV10-3 with TRBJ2-5; 9 nucleotides line up with TRBD1. Per germline, CDR1 ENHRY and CDR2 SYGVKD. The CDR3 contains 16 residues. Trimming cost V 4 bases and J 3 bases; bases outside gene matches: 9. In DNA form, the CDR3 reads TGTGCCATCAGTGCACCGACAGGGGGGTCGGAAGAGACCCAGTACTTC. Encoded protein: CAISAPTGGSEETQYF.

The chain carries TRBV13 and TRBJ1-2, with 8 nucleotides matching TRBD1. Germline V lookup: CDR1 PRHDT, CDR2 FYEKMQ (reference sequence). The CDR3 sequence is 13 residues long. V dropped 8 bases and J dropped 2; count of bases not matched to a gene: 4. The CDR3 coding sequence is TGTGCCAGCCACACAGGGGGAAACTATGGCTACACCTTC. Translating it yields CASHTGGNYGYTF.

Ten or more counts support this clonotype. The V and J genes are TRBV10-3 and TRBJ2-7; tentatively, D is TRBD1 (5 bases). V was trimmed by 5 bases and J by 2 bases, leaving 10 bases between them. Germline assignment: CDR1 ENHRY and CDR2 SYGVKD. The CDR3 spans 13 residues. CDR3 bases: TGTGCCATCAGTCCACAGGAGCCCTACGAGCAGTACTTC. This gives the protein CAISPQEPYEQYF.

This clonotype was counted ten times or more. The J gene is TRBJ2-7, the V gene TRBV30, with D unresolved. Germline CDR1 and CDR2: GTSNPN and SVGIG (reference sequence). The CDR3 spans 13 residues. Trimming shortened V by 3 bases and J by 0 bases, and 9 bases separated the two germline ends. CDR3 nucleotides: TGTGCCTGGAGGAGTTCGAGCTCCTACGAGCAGTACTTC. Translating gives CAWRSSSSYEQYF.

Only a few counts were recorded for this clonotype. This rearrangement joins TRBV7-8 to TRBJ2-7; D is unresolved. Germline V gene sequence: CDR1 SGHVS, CDR2 FQNEAQ. Trimming stripped 1 base from V and 8 bases from J, with 9 bases between. CDR3 length equals 12 residues. CDR3 sequence (DNA): TGTGCCAGCAGCTTAGGCCCTACGAAGCAGTACTTC. It is translated as CASSLGPTKQYF.

The genes are TRBV29-1 and TRBJ2-5; D is uncertain. V gave up 5 bases and J gave up 4 bases, with 17 bases separating them. The CDR3 totals 14 residues. Germline CDR1 and CDR2: SQVTM and ANQGSEA. CDR3: CSVPVGRPRETQYF. CDR3 DNA: TGCAGCGTTCCGGTGGGTAGACCCCGAGAGACCCAGTACTTC.

This chain connects TRBV28 to TRBJ1-1; D might be TRBD1 (6 bases). Germline CDR1 MDHEN, CDR2 SYDVKM. The CDR3 sequence is 15 residues long. V lost 6 bases, J lost 4 bases, and 18 bases lay in between. CDR3 loop: CASRKAGGQGTEAFF. DNA for the CDR3: TGTGCCAGCAGAAAAGCCGGGGGGCAGGGCACTGAAGCTTTCTTT.

This clonotype turned up a few times. This chain uses TRBV9 with TRBJ2-1, with D perhaps matching TRBD2 (6 bases). The V gene's germline CDR1 is SGDLS and CDR2 YYNGEE. V lost 0 bases, J lost 4 bases, and 14 bases lay in between. CDR3 length equals 16 residues. The CDR3 region has the DNA TGTGCCAGCAGCGTAGATAATAGCGGAATGTACAATGAGCAGTTCTTC. This encodes CASSVDNSGMYNEQFF.

This clonotype has just a few counts. The chain employs TRBV12-3 or TRBV12-4 and TRBJ1-4, with 9 bases matching TRBD1. The trim removed 5 bases at V and 7 bases at J, leaving 5 bases unmatched. This CDR3 is built from 14 residues. Here the CDR3 reads CASSDDRGGEKLFF. The DNA of the CDR3 is TGTGCCAGCAGTGATGACAGGGGGGGTGAAAAACTGTTTTTT.

This clonotype was seen more than once but under ten times. This chain links TRBV5-6 with TRBJ2-7; no clear D. Per the germline V gene, CDR1 is SGHDT and CDR2 is YYEEEE. With 0 bases removed from V and 2 bases from J, the gap between germline ends came to 3 bases. The CDR3 contains 12 residues. Here the CDR3 reads CASSLGTYEQYF. As DNA, the CDR3 is TGTGCCAGCAGCTTGGGCACCTACGAGCAGTACTTC.

This clonotype was seen a handful of times. The V gene is TRBV14, the J gene TRBJ2-7, with D possibly called TRBD1 or TRBD2 (5 bases each). Germline V gives CDR1 SGHDN, CDR2 FVKESK. Trimming removed 2 bases from V and 3 bases from J, with 17 bases in between. The CDR3 extends over 16 amino acids. DNA of the CDR3: TGTGCCAGCAGCCAACTAGAGGGACGGAACTTCTACGAGCAGTACTTC. Its protein product is CASSQLEGRNFYEQYF.

This clonotype was observed a handful of times. The gene calls are TRBV20-1 and TRBJ2-5; 10 bases match TRBD1. The germline V gene encodes CDR1 DFQATT and CDR2 SNEGSKA (reference sequence). The CDR3 is 24 residues long. The CDR3 region is CSAQNPWDRGLVGTPVDPQETQYF. CDR3 DNA sequence: TGCAGCGCTCAAAATCCGTGGGACAGGGGATTGGTCGGGACCCCCGTAGACCCCCAAGAGACCCAGTACTTC.

The chain links TRBV20-1 to TRBJ2-2; D is undetermined. V lost 3 bases, J lost 2 bases, and 4 bases lay in between. CDR1 is DFQATT, CDR2 SNEGSKA, per germline (reference sequence). The CDR3 contains 12 residues. The DNA of the CDR3 is TGCAGTGCTAGGGGCAACACCGGGGAGCTGTTTTTT. Its protein product is CSARGNTGELFF.

This clonotype came up many times. The V and J genes are TRBV19 and TRBJ2-7; D gene unclear. CDR1 and CDR2 (germline): LNHDA, SQIVND (reference sequence). Trimming shortened V by 3 bases and J by 2 bases, and 11 bases separated the two germline ends. This CDR3 is 14 amino acids long. Written as DNA, the CDR3 is TGTGCCAGTAGTATTGGCATTCTTACCTACGAGCAGTACTTC. Translated, it gives CASSIGILTYEQYF.

The table lists this clonotype with many counts. The chain combines TRBV6-5 with TRBJ1-2; D is possibly TRBD1 (5 bases). CDR3 size: 15 residues. Per the germline V gene, CDR1 is MNHEY and CDR2 is SVGAGI. V lost 1 base and J lost 4, with 13 bases in between. The DNA for the CDR3 is TGTGCCAGCAGTTACTACAAAGACAGTCCCTATGGCTACACCTTC. It is translated as CASSYYKDSPYGYTF.

This clonotype was recorded many times. V gene TRBV12-3 or TRBV12-4 combines with J gene TRBJ1-1; D may be TRBD1 (6 bases). This CDR3 comprises 14 residues. V was pared by 4 bases and J by 4 bases, with 13 bases between. The chain's CDR3 is CASSSQGGSTEAFF. The DNA for the CDR3 is TGTGCCAGCAGTTCACAGGGAGGTAGCACTGAAGCTTTCTTT.

This clonotype was picked up many times. The gene calls are TRBV4-3 and TRBJ1-4, with D unresolved. The CDR3 sequence is 13 residues long. V was clipped by 0 bases and J by 7 bases, with 6 bases between them. Looked up from germline, CDR1 is LGHNA and CDR2 is YSLEER. CDR3 sequence (DNA): TGCGCCAGCAGCCAAGATGGAGCTGAAAAACTGTTTTTT. Amino acid sequence: CASSQDGAEKLFF.

This clonotype has a count of ten or more. The chain is built from TRBV5-1 and TRBJ1-1; 7 bases align to TRBD1. CDR1 and CDR2 (germline): SGHRS, YFSETQ. This CDR3 contains 14 residues. The J segment lost 5 bases and the V segment lost 4 bases, leaving 8 bases of the junction unmatched. In DNA form, the CDR3 reads TGCGCCAGCAGCCAGACAGGGTCAGGAACTGAAGCTTTCTTT. It yields the protein CASSQTGSGTEAFF.

This clonotype was seen many times. The chain couples TRBV20-1 to TRBJ1-4, with unresolved D. With 1 base removed from V and 0 bases from J, the gap between germline ends came to 9 bases. The CDR3 loop spans 15 amino acids. Germline V gene lookup returns CDR1 DFQATT and CDR2 SNEGSKA (reference sequence). CDR3 residues: CSARGREATNEKLFF. CDR3 nucleotide sequence: TGCAGTGCTAGAGGGAGGGAAGCAACTAATGAAAAACTGTTTTTT.